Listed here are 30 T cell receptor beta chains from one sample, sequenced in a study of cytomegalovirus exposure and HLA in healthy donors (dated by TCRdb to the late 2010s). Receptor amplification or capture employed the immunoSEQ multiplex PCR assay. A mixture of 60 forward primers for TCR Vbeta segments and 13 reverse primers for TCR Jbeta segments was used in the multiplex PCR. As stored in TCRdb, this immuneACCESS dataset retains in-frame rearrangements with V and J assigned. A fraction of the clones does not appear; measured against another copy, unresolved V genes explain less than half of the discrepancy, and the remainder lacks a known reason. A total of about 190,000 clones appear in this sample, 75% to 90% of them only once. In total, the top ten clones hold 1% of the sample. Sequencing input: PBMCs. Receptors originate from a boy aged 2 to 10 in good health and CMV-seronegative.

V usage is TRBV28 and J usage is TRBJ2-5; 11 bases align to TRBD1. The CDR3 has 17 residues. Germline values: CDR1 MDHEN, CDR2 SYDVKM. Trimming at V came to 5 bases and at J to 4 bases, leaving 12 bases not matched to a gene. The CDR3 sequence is CASSQSLTGTGGETQYF. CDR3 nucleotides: TGTGCCAGCAGTCAATCCCTCACCGGGACAGGGGGAGAGACCCAGTACTTC.

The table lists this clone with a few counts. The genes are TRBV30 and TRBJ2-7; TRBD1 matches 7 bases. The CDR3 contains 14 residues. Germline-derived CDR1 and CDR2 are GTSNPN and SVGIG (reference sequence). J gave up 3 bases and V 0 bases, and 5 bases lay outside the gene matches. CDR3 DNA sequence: TGTGCCTGGAGTGTAGGGACAGCCAGCTACGAGCAGTACGTC. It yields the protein CAWSVGTASYEQYV.

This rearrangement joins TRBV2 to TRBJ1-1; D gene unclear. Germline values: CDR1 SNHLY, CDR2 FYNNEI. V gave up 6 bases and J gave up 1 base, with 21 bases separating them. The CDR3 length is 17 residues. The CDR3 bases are TGTGCCAGCAGGTGGAGGGCCCGTGTGACTCGGAACACTGAAGCTTTCTTT. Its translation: CASRWRARVTRNTEAFF.

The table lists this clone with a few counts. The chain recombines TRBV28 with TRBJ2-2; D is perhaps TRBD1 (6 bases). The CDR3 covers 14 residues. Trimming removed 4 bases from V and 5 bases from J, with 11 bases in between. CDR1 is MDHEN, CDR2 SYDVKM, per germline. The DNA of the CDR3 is TGTGCCAGCAGTTATCAGGGGACAACCGGGGAGCTGTTTTTT. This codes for CASSYQGTTGELFF.

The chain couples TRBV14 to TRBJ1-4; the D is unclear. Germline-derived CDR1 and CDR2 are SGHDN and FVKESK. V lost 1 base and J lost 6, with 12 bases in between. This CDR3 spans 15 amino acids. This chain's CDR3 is CASSQGAWGDEKLFF. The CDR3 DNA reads TGTGCCAGCAGCCAAGGGGCGTGGGGAGATGAAAAACTGTTTTTT.

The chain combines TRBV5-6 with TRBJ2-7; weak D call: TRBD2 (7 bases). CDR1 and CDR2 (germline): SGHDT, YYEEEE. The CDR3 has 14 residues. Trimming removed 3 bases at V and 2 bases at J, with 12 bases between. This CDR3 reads CASSWGRGTYEQYF. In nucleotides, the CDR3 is TGTGCCAGCAGCTGGGGGCGGGGGACCTACGAGCAGTACTTC.

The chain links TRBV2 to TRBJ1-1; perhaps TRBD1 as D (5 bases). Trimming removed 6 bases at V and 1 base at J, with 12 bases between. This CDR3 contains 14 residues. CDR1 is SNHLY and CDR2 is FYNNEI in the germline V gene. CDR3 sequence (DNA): TGTGCCAGCAGAGAGACGGGGGAGAACACTGAAGCTTTCTTT. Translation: CASRETGENTEAFF.

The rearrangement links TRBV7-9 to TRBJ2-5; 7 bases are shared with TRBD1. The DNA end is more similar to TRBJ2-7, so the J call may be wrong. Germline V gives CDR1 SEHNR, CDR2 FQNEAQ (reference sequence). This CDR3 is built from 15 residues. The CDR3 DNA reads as TGTGCCAGCAGCTCTAGGACGACAGGGACCTACGAGCAGTACTTC. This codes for CASSSRTTGTYEQYF.

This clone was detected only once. The CDR3 sequence is CSVALGRGSSYEQYF. CDR3 bases: TGCAGCGTGGCCCTGGGACGGGGGAGCTCCTACGAGCAGTACTTC. This rearrangement joins TRBV29-1 to TRBJ2-7; D is perhaps TRBD2 (6 bases). Trimming shortened V by 6 bases and J by 0 bases, and 18 bases separated the two germline ends. Germline lookup yields CDR1 SQVTM and CDR2 ANQGSEA. The CDR3 consists of 15 residues.

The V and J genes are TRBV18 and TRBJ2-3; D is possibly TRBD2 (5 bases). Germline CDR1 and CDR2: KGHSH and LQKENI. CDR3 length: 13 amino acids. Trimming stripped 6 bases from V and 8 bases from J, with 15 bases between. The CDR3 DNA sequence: TGTGCCAGCTCCGGGAACACGGACGCTACGCAGTATTTT. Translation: CASSGNTDATQYF.

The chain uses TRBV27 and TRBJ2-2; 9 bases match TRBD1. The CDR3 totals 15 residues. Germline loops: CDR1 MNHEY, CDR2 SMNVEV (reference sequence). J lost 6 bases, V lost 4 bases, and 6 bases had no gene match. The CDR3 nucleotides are TGTGCCAGCAGTTCCTGGACAGGGGCACCCGGGGAGCTGTTTTTT. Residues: CASSSWTGAPGELFF.

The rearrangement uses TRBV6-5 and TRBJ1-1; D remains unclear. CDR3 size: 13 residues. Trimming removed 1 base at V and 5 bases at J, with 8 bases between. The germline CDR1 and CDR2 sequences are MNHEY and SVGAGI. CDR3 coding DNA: TGTGCCAGCAGTTACTATCGACAAACTGAAGCTTTCTTT. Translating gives CASSYYRQTEAFF.

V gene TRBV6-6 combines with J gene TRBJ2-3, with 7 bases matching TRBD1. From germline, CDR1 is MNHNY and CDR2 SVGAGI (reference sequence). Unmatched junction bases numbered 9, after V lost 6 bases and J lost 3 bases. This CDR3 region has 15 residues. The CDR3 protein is CASRPDRAGTDTQYF. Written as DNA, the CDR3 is TGTGCCAGCAGGCCAGACAGGGCAGGTACAGATACGCAGTATTTT.

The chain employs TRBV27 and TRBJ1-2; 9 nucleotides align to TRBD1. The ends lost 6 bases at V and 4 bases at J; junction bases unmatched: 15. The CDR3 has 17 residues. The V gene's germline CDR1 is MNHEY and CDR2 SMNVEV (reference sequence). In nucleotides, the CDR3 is TGTGCCAGCAGCCCTATCGGGACAGGGCGACGTCGCTATGGCTACACCTTC. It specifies CASSPIGTGRRRYGYTF.

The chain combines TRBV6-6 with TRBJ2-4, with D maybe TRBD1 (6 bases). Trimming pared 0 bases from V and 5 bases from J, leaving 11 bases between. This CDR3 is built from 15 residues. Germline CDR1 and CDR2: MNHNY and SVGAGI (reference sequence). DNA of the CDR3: TGTGCCAGCAGTTACTCTACAGGGTTGGAAAACATTCAGTACTTC. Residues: CASSYSTGLENIQYF.

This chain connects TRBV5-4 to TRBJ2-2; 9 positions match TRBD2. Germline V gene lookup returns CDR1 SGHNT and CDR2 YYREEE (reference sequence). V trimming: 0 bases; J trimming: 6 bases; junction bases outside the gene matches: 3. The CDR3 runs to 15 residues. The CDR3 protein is CASSLGAGGAGELFF. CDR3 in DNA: TGTGCCAGCAGCTTGGGGGCGGGAGGGGCCGGGGAGCTGTTTTTT. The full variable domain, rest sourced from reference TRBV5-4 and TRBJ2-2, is ETGVTQSPTHLIKTRGQQVTLRCSSQSGHNTVSWYQQALGQGPQFIFQYYREEENGRGNFPPRFSGLQFPNYSSELNVNALELDDSALYLCASSLGAGGAGELFFGEGSRLTVL.

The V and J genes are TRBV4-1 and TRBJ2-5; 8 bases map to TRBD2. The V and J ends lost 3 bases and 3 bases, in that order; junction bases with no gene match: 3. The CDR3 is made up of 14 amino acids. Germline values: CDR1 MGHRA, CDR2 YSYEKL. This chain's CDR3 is CASSHGLAEETQYF. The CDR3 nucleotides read TGCGCCAGCAGCCACGGACTAGCTGAAGAGACCCAGTACTTC.

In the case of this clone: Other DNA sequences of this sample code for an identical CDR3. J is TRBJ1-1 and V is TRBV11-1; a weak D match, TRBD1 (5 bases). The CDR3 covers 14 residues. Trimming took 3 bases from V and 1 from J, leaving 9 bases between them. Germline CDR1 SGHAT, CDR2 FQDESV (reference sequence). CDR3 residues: CASSFGQGNTEAFF. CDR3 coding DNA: TGTGCCAGCAGCTTTGGGCAGGGGAACACTGAAGCTTTCTTT.

CDR3 residues: CSVWDRGDIQYF. In nucleotides, the CDR3 is TGCAGCGTTTGGGACAGGGGAGACATTCAGTACTTC. The chain employs TRBV29-1 and TRBJ2-4; the match to TRBD1 covers 10 bases. The ends lost 5 bases at V and 8 bases at J; junction bases unmatched: 3. CDR1 and CDR2 from the germline V gene are SQVTM and ANQGSEA. The CDR3 loop spans 12 amino acids. The entire variable domain, with the rest obtained from reference TRBV29-1 and TRBJ2-4, is as follows: SAVISQKPSRDICQRGTSLTIQCQVDSQVTMMFWYRQQPGQSLTLIATANQGSEATYESGFVIDKFPISRPNLTFSTLTVSNMSPEDSSIYLCSVWDRGDIQYFGAGTRLSVL.

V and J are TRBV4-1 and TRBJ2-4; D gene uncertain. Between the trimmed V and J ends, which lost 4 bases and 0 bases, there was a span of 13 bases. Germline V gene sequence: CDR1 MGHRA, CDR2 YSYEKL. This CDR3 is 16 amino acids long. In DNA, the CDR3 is TGCGCCAGCAGCCCCACTTCAGCGCAAGCCAAAAACATTCAGTACTTC. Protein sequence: CASSPTSAQAKNIQYF.

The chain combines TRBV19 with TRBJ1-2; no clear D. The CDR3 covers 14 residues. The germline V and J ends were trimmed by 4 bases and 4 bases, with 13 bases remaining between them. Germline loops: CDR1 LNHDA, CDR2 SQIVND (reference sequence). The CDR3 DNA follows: TGTGCCAGTAGTAAAACCGCAGGCGTCTATGGCTACACCTTC. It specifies CASSKTAGVYGYTF.

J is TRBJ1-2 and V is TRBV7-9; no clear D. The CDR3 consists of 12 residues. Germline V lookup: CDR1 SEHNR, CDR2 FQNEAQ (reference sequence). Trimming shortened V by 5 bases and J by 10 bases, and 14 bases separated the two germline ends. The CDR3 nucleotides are TGTGCCAGCAGCAAAACCACGACACTCTACACCTTC. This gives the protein CASSKTTTLYTF.

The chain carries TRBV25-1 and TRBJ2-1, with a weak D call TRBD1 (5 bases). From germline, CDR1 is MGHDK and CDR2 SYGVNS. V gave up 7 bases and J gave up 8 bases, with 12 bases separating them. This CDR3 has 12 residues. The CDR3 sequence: CASNNQGDEQFF. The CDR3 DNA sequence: TGTGCCAGCAACAATCAGGGCGATGAGCAGTTCTTC.

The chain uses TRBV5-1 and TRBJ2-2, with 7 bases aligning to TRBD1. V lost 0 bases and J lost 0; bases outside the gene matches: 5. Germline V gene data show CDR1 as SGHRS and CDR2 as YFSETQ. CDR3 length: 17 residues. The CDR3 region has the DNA TGCGCCAGCAGCTTGGACAGGGGACCTTCGAACACCGGGGAGCTGTTTTTT. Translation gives CASSLDRGPSNTGELFF.

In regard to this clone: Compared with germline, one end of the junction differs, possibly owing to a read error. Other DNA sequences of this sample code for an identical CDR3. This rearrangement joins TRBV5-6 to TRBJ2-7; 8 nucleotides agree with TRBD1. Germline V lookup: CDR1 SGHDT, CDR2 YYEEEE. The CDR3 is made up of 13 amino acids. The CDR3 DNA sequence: TGTGCCAGCAGTTTGGGGACAGGATACGAGCAGTACTTC. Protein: CASSLGTGYEQYF.

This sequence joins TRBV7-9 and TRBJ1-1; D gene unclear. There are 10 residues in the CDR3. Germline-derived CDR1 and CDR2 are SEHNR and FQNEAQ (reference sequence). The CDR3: CSTIGTEAFF. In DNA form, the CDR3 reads TGTTCCACCATCGGGACTGAAGCTTTCTTT.

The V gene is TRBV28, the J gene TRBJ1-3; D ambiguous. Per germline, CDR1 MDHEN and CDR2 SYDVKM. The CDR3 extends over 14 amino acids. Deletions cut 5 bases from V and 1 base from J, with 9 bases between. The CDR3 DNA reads TGTGCCAGCAGTCTCACAGAATCTGGAAACACCATATATTTT. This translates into CASSLTESGNTIYF.

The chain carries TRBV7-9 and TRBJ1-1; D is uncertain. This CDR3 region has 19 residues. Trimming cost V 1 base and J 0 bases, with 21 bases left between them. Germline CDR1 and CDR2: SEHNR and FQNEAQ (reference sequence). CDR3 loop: CASSLVSGAANSMNTEAFF. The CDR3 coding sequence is TGTGCCAGCAGCTTAGTCTCTGGAGCAGCAAACTCCATGAACACTGAAGCTTTCTTT.

This chain's CDR3 is CASSLKRGGEDTQYF. Here the CDR3 DNA reads TGCGCCAGCAGCTTAAAGCGGGGGGGCGAAGATACGCAGTATTTT. The chain combines TRBV5-1 with TRBJ2-3; TRBD2 matches at 10 bases. Germline CDR1 reads SGHRS; CDR2 reads YFSETQ. This CDR3 is 15 amino acids long. With V trimmed by 2 bases and J by 5 bases, 5 bases remained unmatched. Looking up the rest from reference TRBV5-1 and TRBJ2-3 gives the full variable domain: KAGVTQTPRYLIKTRGQQVTLSCSPISGHRSVSWYQQTPGQGLQFLFEYFSETQRNKGNFPGRFSGRQFSNSRSEMNVSTLELGDSALYLCASSLKRGGEDTQYFGPGTRLTVL.

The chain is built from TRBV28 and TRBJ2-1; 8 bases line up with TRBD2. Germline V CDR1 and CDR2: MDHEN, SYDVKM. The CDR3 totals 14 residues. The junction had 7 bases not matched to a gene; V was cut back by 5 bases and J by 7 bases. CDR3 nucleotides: TGTGCCAGCAGTCCGGGGGGGCAAGTGAATGAGCAGTTCTTC. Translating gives CASSPGGQVNEQFF.